This T cell receptor beta chain came from a study of brain T cells in children with intractable seizures. Broader study findings: HCMV serostatus was not known, and viral specificity came from CDR3 similarity only.

This CDR3 contains 14 residues. The germline CDR1 and CDR2 sequences are ENHRY and SYGVKD. The V end was cut by 6 bases, the J end by 9 bases, with 15 bases between. Surgery cases with the highest brain T cell transcript signatures were chosen for sequencing. Turning to this clone: The antigen is unknown.

Sequencing was performed with immunoSEQ multiplex PCR; in TCRdb, only in-frame clones are kept and a portion is missing. The table has some 62,000 clones, approximately 94% seen once. The chain recombines TRBV10-3 with TRBJ1-6; TRBD1 is a possible D gene (5 bases). This sequence originates from a boy less than two years old with focal cortical dysplasia and intractable seizures. The sample in question was peripheral blood, obtained at surgery. CDR3 residues: CAISSRALSSPLHF. CDR3 in DNA: TGTGCCATCAGCTCCAGGGCCCTTTCTTCACCCCTCCACTTT.